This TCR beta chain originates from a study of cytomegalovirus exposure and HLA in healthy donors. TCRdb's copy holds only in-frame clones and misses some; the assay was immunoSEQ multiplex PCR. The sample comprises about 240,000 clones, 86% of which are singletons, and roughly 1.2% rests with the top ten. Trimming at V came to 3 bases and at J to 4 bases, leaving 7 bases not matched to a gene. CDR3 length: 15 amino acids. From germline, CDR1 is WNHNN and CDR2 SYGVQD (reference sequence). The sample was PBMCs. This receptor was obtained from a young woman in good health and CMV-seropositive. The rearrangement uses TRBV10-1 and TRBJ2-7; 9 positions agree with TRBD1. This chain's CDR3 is CASSEYYRGQYEQYF. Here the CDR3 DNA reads TGCGCCAGCAGTGAATATTACAGGGGGCAATACGAGCAGTACTTC.